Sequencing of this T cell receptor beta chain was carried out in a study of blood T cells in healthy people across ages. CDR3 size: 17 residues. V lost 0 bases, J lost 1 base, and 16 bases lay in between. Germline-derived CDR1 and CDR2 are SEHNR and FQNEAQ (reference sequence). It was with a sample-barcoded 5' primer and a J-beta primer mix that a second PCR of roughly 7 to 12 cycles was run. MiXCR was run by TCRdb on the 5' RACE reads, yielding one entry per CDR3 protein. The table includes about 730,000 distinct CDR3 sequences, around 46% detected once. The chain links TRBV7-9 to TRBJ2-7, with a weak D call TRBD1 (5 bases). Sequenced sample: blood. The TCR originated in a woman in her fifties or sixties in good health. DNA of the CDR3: TGTGCCAGCAGCTTAGCGCAAGACAGTCGAACGTCCTACGAGCAGTACTTC. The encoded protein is CASSLAQDSRTSYEQYF.